The following is a T cell receptor beta chain sequence with its context. This specimen comes from a study of CD8 T cells in Susac syndrome. Random-hexamer reverse transcription was applied to about 0.45 to 1 ug RNA. TCRdb independently ran MiXCR on the immunoSEQ multiplex PCR reads; one entry per CDR3 protein. In the table there are tens of thousands of distinct CDR3 sequences, 94% of which are singletons. CDR3 length: 15 amino acids. V lost 5 bases to trimming and J lost 3 bases; unmatched junction nucleotides: 10. CDR1 and CDR2 from the germline V gene are PRHDT and FYEKMQ (reference sequence). This chain connects TRBV13 to TRBJ2-7; the match to TRBD2 covers 7 bases. The sequence came from a human donor in good health. Source material: CD8+ T cells from PBMCs. Written as DNA, the CDR3 is TGTGCCAGCAGCGCCTCCGGCGGGGGTCTCTACGAGCAGTACTTC. It is translated as CASSASGGGLYEQYF.